A single sample is the source of the 7 T cell receptor beta chains below, sequenced in a study of blood T cell repertoires in COVID-19. Sequenced by immunoSEQ multiplex PCR; TCRdb stores in-frame clones only, minus some. Among roughly 200,000 clones listed, around nine tenths were seen once. The specimen sequenced was peripheral blood. Receptor source: a man aged 60 to 69 who had recovered from COVID-19.

The chain recombines TRBV7-3 with TRBJ1-1, with D maybe TRBD1 (5 bases). Trimming took 5 bases from V and 0 from J, leaving 13 bases between them. Germline V gene data show CDR1 as SGHTA and CDR2 as FQGTGA. The CDR3 consists of 15 residues. In DNA form, the CDR3 reads TGTGCCAGCAGCGAAGCAGGGCCGCTGAACACTGAAGCTTTCTTT. Translated: CASSEAGPLNTEAFF.

The chain is built from TRBV6-5 and TRBJ2-7, with 9 bases fitting TRBD1. The CDR3 loop spans 15 amino acids. Per germline, CDR1 MNHEY and CDR2 SVGAGI. The J segment lost 1 base and the V segment lost 5 bases, leaving 6 bases of the junction unmatched. The DNA for the CDR3 is TGTGCCAGCAGTACCGCCGGGACAGGGTCCTACGAGCAGTACTTC. It yields the protein CASSTAGTGSYEQYF.

In this sample, this clone turned up once. The rearrangement joins TRBV7-3 to TRBJ1-4; tentative D call: TRBD1 (6 bases). Germline V gives CDR1 SGHTA, CDR2 FQGTGA. CDR3 length: 15 residues. V shed 0 bases and J shed 8 bases, with 13 bases lying between them. CDR3 protein: CASSLTGGRVEKLFF. CDR3 in DNA: TGTGCCAGCAGCTTAACGGGGGGGCGCGTAGAAAAACTGTTTTTT.

The rearrangement uses TRBV20-1 and TRBJ2-1; TRBD2 agrees at 8 bases. The trim removed 5 bases at V and 2 bases at J, leaving 11 bases unmatched. Germline V CDR1 and CDR2: DFQATT, SNEGSKA (reference sequence). The CDR3 consists of 16 residues. The CDR3 DNA sequence: TGCAGTGCTCGTGCGATCACTAGCGGAACCTACAATGAGCAGTTCTTC. Encoded protein: CSARAITSGTYNEQFF.

This sequence joins TRBV5-6 and TRBJ1-1; the D is unclear. The CDR3 runs 13 residues. The germline CDR1 and CDR2 sequences are SGHDT and YYEEEE. Trimming stripped 1 base from V and 1 base from J, with 5 bases between. As DNA, the CDR3 is TGTGCCAGCAGCTTGACTCGGAACACTGAAGCTTTCTTT. It codes for CASSLTRNTEAFF.

The gene calls are TRBV28 and TRBJ2-3; D not certain. The germline gives CDR1 MDHEN, CDR2 SYDVKM. The CDR3 totals 12 residues. The V gene lost 6 bases and the J gene lost 2 bases, with 6 bases spanning the gap. The CDR3 sequence: CASSLYTDTQYF. The DNA of the CDR3 is TGTGCCAGCAGCCTCTACACAGATACGCAGTATTTT.

The chain combines TRBV5-1 with TRBJ2-1, with D possibly matching TRBD2 (5 bases). This CDR3 region has 15 residues. In germline, CDR1 is SGHRS, CDR2 YFSETQ. The germline V and J ends were trimmed by 0 bases and 4 bases, with 11 bases remaining between them. In nucleotides, the CDR3 is TGCGCCAGCAGCTTGGCGGGAACCCAGTACAATGAGCAGTTCTTC. Its protein product is CASSLAGTQYNEQFF.